These T cell receptor beta chains were read from a single sample in a study of HIV-infected children after antiretroviral therapy interruption. TCRdb analysed the 3' RACE reads with MiXCR anew, one entry per CDR3 protein. The repertoire holds around 47,000 distinct CDR3 sequences, with around 4.7% as singletons. Sequencing was performed on CD45RA+ CD4+ T cells from PBMCs, pooled from several time points, taken from a donor given antiretroviral therapy, either interrupted or continuous. The source is a pool of human donors with HIV. CDR3s leave out the opening cysteine and the closing phenylalanine or tryptophan.

length,V,CDR3
14,TRBV19,ASSTTAGGGFGPQH
11,TRBV7-2,ASSLATVGEQY
17,TRBV6-2/TRBV6-3,ASSYSKINVLAGSYEQY
11,TRBV30,AWRGQANQPQH
12,TRBV30,AGDDRTSSYEQY
11,TRBV20-1,SARQTGGNIQY
13,TRBV5-6,ASSGGEGVGDPQH
9,TRBV29-1,SGGDNYGYT
11,TRBV24-1,ATKTGEGETQY
12,TRBV20-1,SARKGQANTEAF
14,TRBV13,ASSFGPGTGPYEQY
11,TRBV12-3/TRBV12-4,ASSAGRRQPQH
12,TRBV3-1,ASSQRGGSYEQY
10,TRBV2,ASDRVGEKLF
14,TRBV19,ASSSQGTGSNQPQH
12,TRBV27,ASRGGGYGNTIY
13,TRBV5-1,ASSFRDPDTDTQY
12,TRBV20-1,SATTGTSSDTQY
11,TRBV28,ASSLAGDLIQY
13,TRBV7-2,ASSLTRTGSYEQY
14,TRBV7-8,ASSLELAGVTGELF
12,TRBV4-1,ASSQPTERREQY
11,TRBV25-1,GSVGQLKPEAF
12,TRBV29-1,SVSSPGGGGELF
14,TRBV6-6,ASSYSGQGVPYEQY
14,TRBV7-2,ASSLMRGGSTDTQY
11,TRBV28,ASRSPGDNEQF
13,TRBV5-1,ASGPFTASNSPLH
10,TRBV12-3/TRBV12-4,ASTRGGGTQY
13,TRBV19,ASSPWRQGGQPQH
14,TRBV28,ASSLPPGQGSEKLF
12,TRBV5-5,ASSLGRGDTEAF
8,TRBV29-1,SARTEGYT
10,TRBV20-1,SASAGSYEQY
13,TRBV29-1,SVVRVQGRSNEQY
12,TRBV10-3,AISLEADSYEQY
12,TRBV2,ASSEEVQKNEQF
14,TRBV20-1,SARRPNTGTNYGYT
11,TRBV12-3/TRBV12-4,ASSGRVGTEAF
12,TRBV12-2,ASRPRTAVNGYT
11,TRBV23-1,AIGPRIPYEQY
11,TRBV28,ASRGGGYNEQF